These T cell receptor beta chains were read from a single sample in a study of T cell responses to AZD1222 COVID-19 vaccine. Method: immunoSEQ multiplex PCR; TCRdb's copy keeps in-frame clones and lacks some. The table has tens of thousands of clones, 85% to 95% seen once. The sample was peripheral blood, taken 28 days after the second dose of the MenACWY control vaccine. Every receptor here comes from an adult who received the MenACWY meningococcal vaccine as a control. Each CDR3 is given with its conserved first and last residue. Where a row states a size, it is once, few, many or the class of an expanded clone; other rows omit it.

v_gene	abundance	j_gene	CDR3aa
TRBV9	NA	TRBJ2-3	CASSKGNLRGDTQYF
TRBV27	NA	TRBJ2-5	CASSFRGPQETQYF
TRBV14	NA	TRBJ2-2	CASSMTSGRSGELFF
TRBV6-5	NA	TRBJ2-2	CASRMGEGGAGELFF
TRBV3-1/TRBV3-2	once	TRBJ1-4	CASSPTGFTNEKLFF
TRBV6-6	few	TRBJ2-2	CASSYSGTGELFF
TRBV3-1/TRBV3-2	NA	TRBJ2-7	CASSQVAGGPYEQYF
TRBV5-4	NA	TRBJ1-2	CASSKWGEAGLYGYTF
TRBV5-4	once	TRBJ2-2	CASSLDPGELFF
TRBV7-3	NA	TRBJ2-3	CASSDGPDTQYF